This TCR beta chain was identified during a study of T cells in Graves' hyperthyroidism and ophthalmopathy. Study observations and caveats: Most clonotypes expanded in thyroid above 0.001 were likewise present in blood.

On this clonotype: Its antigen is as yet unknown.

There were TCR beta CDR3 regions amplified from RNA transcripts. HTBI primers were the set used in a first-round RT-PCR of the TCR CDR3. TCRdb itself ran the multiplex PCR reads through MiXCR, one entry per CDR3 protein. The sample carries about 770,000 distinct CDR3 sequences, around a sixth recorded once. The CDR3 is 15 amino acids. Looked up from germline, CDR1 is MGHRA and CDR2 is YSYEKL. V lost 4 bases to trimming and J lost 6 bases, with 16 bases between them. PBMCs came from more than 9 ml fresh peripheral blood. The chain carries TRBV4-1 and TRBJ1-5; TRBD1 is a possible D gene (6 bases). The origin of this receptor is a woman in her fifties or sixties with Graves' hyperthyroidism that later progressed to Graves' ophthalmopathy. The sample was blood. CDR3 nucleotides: TGCGCCAGCAGCCCCTTCATACAGGGAGGTCAGCCCCAGCATTTT. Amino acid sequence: CASSPFIQGGQPQHF.